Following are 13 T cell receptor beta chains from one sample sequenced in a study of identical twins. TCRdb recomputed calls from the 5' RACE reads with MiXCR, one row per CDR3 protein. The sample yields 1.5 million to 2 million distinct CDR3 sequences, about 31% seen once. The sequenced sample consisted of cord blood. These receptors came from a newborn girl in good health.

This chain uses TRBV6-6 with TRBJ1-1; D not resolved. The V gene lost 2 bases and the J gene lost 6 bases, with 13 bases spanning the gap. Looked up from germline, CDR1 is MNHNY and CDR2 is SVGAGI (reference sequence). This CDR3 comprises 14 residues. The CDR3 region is CASSYGIHPPEAFF. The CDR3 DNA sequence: TGTGCCAGCAGTTACGGGATCCATCCTCCTGAAGCTTTCTTT.

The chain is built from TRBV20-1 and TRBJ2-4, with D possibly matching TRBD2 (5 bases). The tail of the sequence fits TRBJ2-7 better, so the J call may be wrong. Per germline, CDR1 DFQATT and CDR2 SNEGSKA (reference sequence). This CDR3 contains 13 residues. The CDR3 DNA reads TGCAGTGCTATCGGTCTAGCCCACTACGAGCAGTACTTC. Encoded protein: CSAIGLAHYEQYF.

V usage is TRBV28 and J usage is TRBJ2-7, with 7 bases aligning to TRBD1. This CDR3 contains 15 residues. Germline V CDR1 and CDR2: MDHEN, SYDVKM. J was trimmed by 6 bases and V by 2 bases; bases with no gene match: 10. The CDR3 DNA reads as TGTGCCAGCAGTTTAGGGACAGCCAACGTAGCCGAGCAGTACTTC. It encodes CASSLGTANVAEQYF.

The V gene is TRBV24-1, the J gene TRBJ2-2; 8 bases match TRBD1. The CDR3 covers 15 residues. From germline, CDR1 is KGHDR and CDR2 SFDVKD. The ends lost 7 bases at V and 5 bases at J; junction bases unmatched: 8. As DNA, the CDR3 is TGTGCCACCAGCGACGCAGGGGGCCGGACCGGGGAGCTGTTTTTT. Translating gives CATSDAGGRTGELFF.

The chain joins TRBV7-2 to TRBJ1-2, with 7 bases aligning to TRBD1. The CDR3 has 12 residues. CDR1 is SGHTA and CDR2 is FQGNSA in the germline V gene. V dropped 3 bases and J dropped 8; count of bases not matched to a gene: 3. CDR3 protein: CASSLKGGGYTF. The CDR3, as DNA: TGTGCCAGCAGCTTGAAAGGGGGCGGCTACACCTTC.

The CDR3 region has the DNA TGCAGCGTTCCTAGCGGGAGTTACCTTTACAATGAGCAGTACTTC. Protein: CSVPSGSYLYNEQYF. This chain connects TRBV29-1 to TRBJ2-7; 10 nucleotides match TRBD2. The CDR3 has 15 amino acids. V was clipped by 5 bases and J by 7 bases; unmatched bases: 14. Germline lookup yields CDR1 SQVTM and CDR2 ANQGSEA.

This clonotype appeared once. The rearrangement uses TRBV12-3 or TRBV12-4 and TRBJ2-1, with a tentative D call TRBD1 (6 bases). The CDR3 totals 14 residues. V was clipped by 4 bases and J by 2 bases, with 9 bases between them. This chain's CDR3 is CASSSWDTYNEQFF. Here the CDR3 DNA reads TGTGCCAGCAGTTCCTGGGACACCTACAATGAGCAGTTCTTC.

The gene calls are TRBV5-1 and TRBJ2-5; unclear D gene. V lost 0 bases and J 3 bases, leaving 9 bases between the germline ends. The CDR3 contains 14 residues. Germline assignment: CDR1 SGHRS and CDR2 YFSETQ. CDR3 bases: TGCGCCAGCAGCTTGGGACGACCTAAAGAGACCCAGTACTTC. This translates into CASSLGRPKETQYF.

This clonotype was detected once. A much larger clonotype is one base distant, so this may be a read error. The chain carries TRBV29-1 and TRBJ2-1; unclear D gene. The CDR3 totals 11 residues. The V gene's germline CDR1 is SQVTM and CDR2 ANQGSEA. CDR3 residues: CSVVSNNERFF. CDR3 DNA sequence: TGCAGCGTTGTCAGCAACAATGAGCGGTTCTTC.

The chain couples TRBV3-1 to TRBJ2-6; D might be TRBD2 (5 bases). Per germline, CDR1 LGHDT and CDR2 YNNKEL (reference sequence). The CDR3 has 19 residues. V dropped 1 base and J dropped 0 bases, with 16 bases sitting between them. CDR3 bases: TGTGCCAGCAGCCAAGGACTCGGGGTGGCAGTCTCTGGGGCCAACGTCCTGACTTTC. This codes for CASSQGLGVAVSGANVLTF.

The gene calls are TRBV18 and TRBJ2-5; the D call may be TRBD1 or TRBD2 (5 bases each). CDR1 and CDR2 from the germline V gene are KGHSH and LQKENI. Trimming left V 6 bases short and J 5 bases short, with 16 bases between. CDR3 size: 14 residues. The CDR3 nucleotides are TGTGCCAGCTCCCTCGGACAATGGAGGGAGACCCAGTACTTC. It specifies CASSLGQWRETQYF.

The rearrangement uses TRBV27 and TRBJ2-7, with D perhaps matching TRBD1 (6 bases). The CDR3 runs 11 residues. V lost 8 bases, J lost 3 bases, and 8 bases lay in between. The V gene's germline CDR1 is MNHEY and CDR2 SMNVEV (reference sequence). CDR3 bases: TGTGCCAGCTGGGACAACTACGAGCAGTACTTC. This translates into CASWDNYEQYF.

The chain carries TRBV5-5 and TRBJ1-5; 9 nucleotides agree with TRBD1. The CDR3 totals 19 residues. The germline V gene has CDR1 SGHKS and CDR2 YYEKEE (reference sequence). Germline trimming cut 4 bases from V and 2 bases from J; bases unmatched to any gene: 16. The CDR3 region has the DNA TGTGCCAGCAGCCCACTACAACTATTACAGGGGGCTGGCAATCAGCCCCAGCATTTT. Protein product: CASSPLQLLQGAGNQPQHF.